This T cell receptor beta chain came from a study of Graves' ophthalmopathy and Graves' hyperthyroidism. About the research overall: The blood sample was drawn at first diagnosis and before any treatment. General study results and limits: Ophthalmopathy was separated from stable hyperthyroidism by a 13-signature model with roughly 91% sensitivity and around 81% specificity.

V lost 7 bases, J lost 6 bases, and 10 bases lay in between. This CDR3 has 12 residues. Ophthalmopathy-affected donors exhibited moderate-to-severe activity, CAS ≥3, NOSPECS ≥4, and duration under 3 months. Each diagnosis was determined on the basis of clinical symptoms, serum thyroxine, TRAb, thyroid ultrasound and orbital computed tomography. Amplification from RNA transcripts yielded the TCR beta CDR3 regions. HTBI-primed RT-PCR formed the first round, and a multiplex PCR formed the second. In TCRdb, the multiplex PCR reads were re-called with MiXCR into one record per CDR3 protein. The table records about 480,000 distinct CDR3 sequences, about 15% of them present only once. This clonotype was seen at least ten times. Its target is not known.

V gene TRBV12-3 or TRBV12-4 combines with J gene TRBJ1-3, with D unresolved. Sequenced sample: blood. The clonotype was recovered from a woman in her twenties or thirties with Graves' ophthalmopathy. CDR3 protein: CASTFGVNTIYF. The CDR3, as DNA: TGTGCCAGCACGTTCGGGGTAAACACCATATATTTT.